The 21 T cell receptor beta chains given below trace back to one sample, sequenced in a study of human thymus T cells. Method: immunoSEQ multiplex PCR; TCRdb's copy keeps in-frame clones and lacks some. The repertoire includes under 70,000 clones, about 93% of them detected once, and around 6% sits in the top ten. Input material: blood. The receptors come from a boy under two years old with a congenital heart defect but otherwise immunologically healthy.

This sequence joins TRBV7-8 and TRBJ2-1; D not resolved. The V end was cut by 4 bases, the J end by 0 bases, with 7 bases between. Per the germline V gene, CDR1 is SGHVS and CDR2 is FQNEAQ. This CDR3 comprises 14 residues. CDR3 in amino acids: CASSWSYSYNEQFF. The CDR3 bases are TGTGCCAGCAGCTGGAGTTACTCCTACAATGAGCAGTTCTTC.

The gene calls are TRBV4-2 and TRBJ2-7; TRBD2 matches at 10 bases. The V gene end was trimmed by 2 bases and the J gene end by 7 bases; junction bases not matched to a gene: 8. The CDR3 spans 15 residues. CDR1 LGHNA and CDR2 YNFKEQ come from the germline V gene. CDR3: CASSQPGGSGREQYF. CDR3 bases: TGTGCCAGCAGCCAACCCGGTGGTAGCGGGAGGGAGCAGTACTTC.

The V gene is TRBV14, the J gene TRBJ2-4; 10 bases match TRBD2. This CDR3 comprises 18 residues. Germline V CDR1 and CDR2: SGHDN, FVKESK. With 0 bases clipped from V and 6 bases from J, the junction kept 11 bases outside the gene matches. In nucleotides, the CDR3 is TGTGCCAGCAGCCAAGATACCCCTAGCGGGAGTCGTTCAAACATTCAGTACTTC. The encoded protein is CASSQDTPSGSRSNIQYF.

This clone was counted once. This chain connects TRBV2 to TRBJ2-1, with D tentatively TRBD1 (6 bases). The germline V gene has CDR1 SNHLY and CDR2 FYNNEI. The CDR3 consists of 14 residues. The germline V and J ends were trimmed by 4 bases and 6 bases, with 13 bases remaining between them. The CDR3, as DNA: TGTGCCAGCAGTGTGGGGAGAGGGGGCAATGAGCAGTTCTTC. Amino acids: CASSVGRGGNEQFF.

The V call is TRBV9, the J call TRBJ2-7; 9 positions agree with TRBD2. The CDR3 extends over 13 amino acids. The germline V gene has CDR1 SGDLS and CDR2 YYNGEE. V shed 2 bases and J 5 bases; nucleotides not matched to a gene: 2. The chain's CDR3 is CASSVGTSHEQYF. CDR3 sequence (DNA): TGTGCCAGCAGCGTGGGGACTAGCCACGAGCAGTACTTC.

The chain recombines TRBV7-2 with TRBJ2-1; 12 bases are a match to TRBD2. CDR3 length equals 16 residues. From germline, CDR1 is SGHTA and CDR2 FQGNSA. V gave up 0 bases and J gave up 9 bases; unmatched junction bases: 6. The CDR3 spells CASSLATTSGRFEQFF. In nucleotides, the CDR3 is TGTGCCAGCAGCTTAGCGACAACTAGCGGGAGGTTTGAGCAGTTCTTC.

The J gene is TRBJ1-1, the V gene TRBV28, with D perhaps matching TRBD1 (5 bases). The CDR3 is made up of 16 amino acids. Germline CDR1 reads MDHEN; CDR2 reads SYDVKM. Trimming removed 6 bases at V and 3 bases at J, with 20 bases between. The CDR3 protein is CASRRQYKPEDTEAFF. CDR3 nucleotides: TGTGCCAGCAGACGACAGTATAAACCCGAGGACACTGAAGCTTTCTTT.

CDR3 coding DNA: TGTGCCAGCAGTCCAGGGAGGACTAATGAAAAACTGTTTTTT. The encoded protein is CASSPGRTNEKLFF. The V call is TRBV7-9, the J call TRBJ1-4, with a weak D call TRBD1 (5 bases). CDR3 length: 14 residues. Trimming stripped 6 bases from V and 2 bases from J, with 10 bases between. Germline loops: CDR1 SEHNR, CDR2 FQNEAQ (reference sequence).

Here the CDR3 DNA reads TGTGCCAGCAGTCTTACAACGAGGAGGGAAAAACTGTTTTTT. Protein sequence: CASSLTTRREKLFF. The V call is TRBV6-1, the J call TRBJ1-4; D is uncertain. The CDR3 consists of 14 residues. V gave up 5 bases and J gave up 8 bases, with 15 bases separating them. Germline CDR1 and CDR2: MNHNS and SASEGT.

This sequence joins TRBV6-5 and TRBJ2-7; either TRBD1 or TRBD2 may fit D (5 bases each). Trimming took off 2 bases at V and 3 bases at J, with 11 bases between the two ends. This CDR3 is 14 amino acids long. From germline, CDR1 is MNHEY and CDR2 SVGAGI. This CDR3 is CASSYRDRGYEQYF. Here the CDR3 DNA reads TGTGCCAGCAGTTACCGGGACCGGGGCTACGAGCAGTACTTC.

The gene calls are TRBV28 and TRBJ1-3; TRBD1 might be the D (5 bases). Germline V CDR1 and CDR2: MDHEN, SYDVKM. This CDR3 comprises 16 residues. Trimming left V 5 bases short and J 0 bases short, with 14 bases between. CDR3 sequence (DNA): TGTGCCAGCAGTATATATACAGGAGACTCTGGAAACACCATATATTTT. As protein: CASSIYTGDSGNTIYF. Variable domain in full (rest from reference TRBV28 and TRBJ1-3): DVKVTQSSRYLVKRTGEKVFLECVQDMDHENMFWYRQDPGLGLRLIYFSYDVKMKEKGDIPEGYSVSREKKERFSLILESASTNQTSMYLCASSIYTGDSGNTIYFGEGSWLTVV.

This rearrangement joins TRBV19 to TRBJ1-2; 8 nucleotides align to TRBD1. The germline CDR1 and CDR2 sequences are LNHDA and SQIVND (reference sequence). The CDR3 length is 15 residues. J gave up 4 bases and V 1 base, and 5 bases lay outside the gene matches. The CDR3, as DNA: TGTGCCAGTAGTATAGGGACAGGGCAACCCTATGGCTACACCTTC. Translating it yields CASSIGTGQPYGYTF.

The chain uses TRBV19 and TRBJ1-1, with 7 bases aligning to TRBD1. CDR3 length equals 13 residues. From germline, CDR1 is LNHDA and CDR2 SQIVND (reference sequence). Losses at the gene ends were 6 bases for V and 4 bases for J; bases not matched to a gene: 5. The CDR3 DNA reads TGTGCCAGTAGCCAACCAGGGGGCACTGAAGCTTTCTTT. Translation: CASSQPGGTEAFF.

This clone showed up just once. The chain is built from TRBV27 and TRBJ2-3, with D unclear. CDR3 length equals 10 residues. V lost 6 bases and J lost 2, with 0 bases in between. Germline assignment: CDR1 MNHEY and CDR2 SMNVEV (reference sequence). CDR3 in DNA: TGTGCCAGCAGCACAGATACGCAGTATTTT. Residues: CASSTDTQYF.

In nucleotides, the CDR3 is TGTGCCAGCAGCTTGGGACAGATACAAGAGACCCAGTACTTC. Residues: CASSLGQIQETQYF. The rearrangement links TRBV5-8 to TRBJ2-5; D may be TRBD1 (5 bases). CDR1 and CDR2 from the germline V gene are SGHTS and YDEGEE. V dropped 0 bases and J dropped 2 bases, with 8 bases sitting between them. The CDR3 totals 14 residues.

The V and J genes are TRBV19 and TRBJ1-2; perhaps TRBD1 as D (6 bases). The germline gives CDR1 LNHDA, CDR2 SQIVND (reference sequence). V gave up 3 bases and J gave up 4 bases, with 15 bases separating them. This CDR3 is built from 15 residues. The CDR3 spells CASSIPRDKIYGYTF. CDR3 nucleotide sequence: TGTGCCAGTAGTATCCCCCGGGACAAGATCTATGGCTACACCTTC.

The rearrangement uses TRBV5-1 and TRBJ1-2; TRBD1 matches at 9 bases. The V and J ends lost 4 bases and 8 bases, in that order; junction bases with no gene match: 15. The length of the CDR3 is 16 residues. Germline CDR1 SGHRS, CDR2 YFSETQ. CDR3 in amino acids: CASSGAATTGTGGYTF. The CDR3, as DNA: TGCGCCAGCAGCGGGGCCGCGACGACCGGGACAGGGGGCTACACCTTC. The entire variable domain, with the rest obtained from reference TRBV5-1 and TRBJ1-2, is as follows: KAGVTQTPRYLIKTRGQQVTLSCSPISGHRSVSWYQQTPGQGLQFLFEYFSETQRNKGNFPGRFSGRQFSNSRSEMNVSTLELGDSALYLCASSGAATTGTGGYTFGSGTRLTVV.

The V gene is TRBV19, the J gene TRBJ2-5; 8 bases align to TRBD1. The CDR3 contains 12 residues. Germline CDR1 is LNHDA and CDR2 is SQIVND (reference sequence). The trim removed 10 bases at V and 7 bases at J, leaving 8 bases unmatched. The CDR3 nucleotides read TGTGCCACACAACAGGGGGGAGCGACCCAGTACTTC. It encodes CATQQGGATQYF.

CDR3 coding DNA: TGCGCCAGCGCTCGGGAGGGCCTTTACAATGAGCAGTTCTTC. Amino acid sequence: CASAREGLYNEQFF. This chain uses TRBV5-1 with TRBJ2-1, with 8 positions matching TRBD2. The CDR3 is made up of 14 amino acids. Germline V gives CDR1 SGHRS, CDR2 YFSETQ. Trimming took 7 bases from V and 4 from J; bases not matched to a gene: 7.

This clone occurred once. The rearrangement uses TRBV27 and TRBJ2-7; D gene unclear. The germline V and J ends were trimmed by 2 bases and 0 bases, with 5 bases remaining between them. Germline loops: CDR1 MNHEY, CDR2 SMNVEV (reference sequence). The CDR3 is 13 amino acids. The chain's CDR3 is CASSLRASYEQYF. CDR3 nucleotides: TGTGCCAGCAGTTTAAGGGCCTCCTACGAGCAGTACTTC.

The DNA of the CDR3 is TGCGCCAGCAGCTTCATTGTGACAGGGGCGAACACTGAAGCTTTCTTT. Protein product: CASSFIVTGANTEAFF. The chain combines TRBV5-1 with TRBJ1-1, with TRBD1 identical over 8 bases. Germline loops: CDR1 SGHRS, CDR2 YFSETQ. With 2 bases clipped from V and 1 base from J, the junction kept 7 bases outside the gene matches. The CDR3 is 16 amino acids.